The rows below give T cell receptor beta chains drawn from one sample of a study of blood T cell repertoires in COVID-19. Assay used: immunoSEQ multiplex PCR; TCRdb lists only in-frame clones, some missing. The repertoire consists of under 300,000 clones, with approximately 92% occurring once and the leading ten covering 2% to 3%. The sample taken for sequencing was PBMCs or T cells enriched from blood (not recorded which). Receptors were obtained from a woman younger than 30 who had recovered from COVID-19. Each CDR3 is given without its conserved first and last residue. Fields, in order: J gene, V gene, CDR3 protein.

J gene: TRBJ1-3; V gene: TRBV2; CDR3 protein: ASRKDMTGNTIY
J gene: TRBJ2-1; V gene: TRBV3-1/TRBV3-2; CDR3 protein: ASSQATDNEQF
J gene: TRBJ1-5; V gene: TRBV10-2; CDR3 protein: ASSESTASQPQH
J gene: TRBJ1-4; V gene: TRBV5-4; CDR3 protein: ASSLGGPSKTNEKLF
J gene: TRBJ1-1; V gene: TRBV11-3; CDR3 protein: ASSWTGTTEAF
J gene: TRBJ1-2; V gene: TRBV4-1; CDR3 protein: ASSPLQNRGTSNYGYT
J gene: TRBJ2-1; V gene: TRBV11-1; CDR3 protein: ASSFSSGGNYEQF
J gene: TRBJ2-5; V gene: TRBV5-5; CDR3 protein: ASSPASGETQY
J gene: TRBJ2-7; V gene: TRBV6-5; CDR3 protein: ASSLGTEYEQY
J gene: TRBJ1-6; V gene: TRBV25-1; CDR3 protein: ASSDRTESPLH
J gene: TRBJ2-7; V gene: TRBV11-2; CDR3 protein: ASSSGTASYEQY
J gene: TRBJ1-2; V gene: TRBV7-9; CDR3 protein: ASSSQGTSNYGYT
J gene: TRBJ1-5; V gene: TRBV15; CDR3 protein: ATSRAITEQH
J gene: TRBJ2-5; V gene: TRBV3-1/TRBV3-2; CDR3 protein: ASSQELSSGGAETQY
J gene: TRBJ2-7; V gene: TRBV2; CDR3 protein: ASSEGQSVTYEQY
J gene: TRBJ1-6; V gene: TRBV15; CDR3 protein: ATRPSRSAPLH
J gene: TRBJ2-7; V gene: TRBV13; CDR3 protein: ASSSGTLKHYEQY
J gene: TRBJ1-3; V gene: TRBV15; CDR3 protein: ATSLGGTGNTIY
J gene: TRBJ2-7; V gene: TRBV10-2; CDR3 protein: ASYSGQGDYEQY
J gene: TRBJ1-1; V gene: TRBV27; CDR3 protein: ASSLGQGGEAF
J gene: TRBJ1-4; V gene: TRBV19; CDR3 protein: ASSIGPRNEKLF
J gene: TRBJ2-1; V gene: TRBV6-5; CDR3 protein: ASSPGLFNEQF
J gene: TRBJ1-2; V gene: TRBV19; CDR3 protein: ASSILGQTINYGYT
J gene: TRBJ1-1; V gene: TRBV7-9; CDR3 protein: ASSLGRENTEAF
J gene: TRBJ1-6; V gene: TRBV9; CDR3 protein: ASSPRVNRGSPLH
J gene: TRBJ2-3; V gene: TRBV10-1; CDR3 protein: ATASPTVGTDTQY
J gene: TRBJ2-1; V gene: TRBV18; CDR3 protein: ASSYNQGRSYNEQF
J gene: TRBJ1-2; V gene: TRBV28; CDR3 protein: ASSQQDYGYT
J gene: TRBJ1-2; V gene: TRBV19; CDR3 protein: ASQQAGGYT
J gene: TRBJ1-6; V gene: TRBV3-1/TRBV3-2; CDR3 protein: ASSQAGGAGNSPLH
J gene: TRBJ2-7; V gene: TRBV12-3/TRBV12-4; CDR3 protein: ASSQNRGHEQY
J gene: TRBJ1-1; V gene: TRBV14; CDR3 protein: ASSPPGQGFRAF
J gene: TRBJ1-4; V gene: TRBV6-1; CDR3 protein: ASSESKGASEKLF
J gene: TRBJ1-2; V gene: TRBV7-9; CDR3 protein: ASSLGRQGI
J gene: TRBJ2-7; V gene: TRBV7-9; CDR3 protein: ASSSPADRADEQY
J gene: TRBJ1-2; V gene: TRBV30; CDR3 protein: AWSVLGAGNT